Reported below is one TCR beta chain. No cognate antigen has been identified for it. No base quality information exists; no much larger clone differs at one position. This specimen comes from a study of T cell responses to AZD1222 COVID-19 vaccine (dated by TCRdb to the early 2020s). Regarding the complete study: Because spike-specific TCR depth and breadth did not differ between the two schedules, AZD1222 recipients who got a second dose at roughly 4 weeks were pooled with those who got a second dose at roughly 12 weeks. Enrollment into the trials was organized by age into subgroups of 18-55, 56-69 and 70-plus years, and those subgroups contained about 150, 27 and 61 TCR-sequenced participants, respectively. A total of more than 230 trial participants underwent TCR sequencing, of whom 207 received two doses of AZD1222 and some 25 received two doses of the MenACWY control vaccine.

This specimen's time point label, interpreted: baseline before first vaccination. Vaccinee samples were obtained from the UK trials COV001 and COV002, which included a single-blind randomized controlled phase 2/3 trial of AZD1222 (ChAdOx1 nCoV-19) in healthy adults. For TCRbeta chain sequencing, PBMC samples from trial participants were taken at day 0 and at day 28 after the second dose. The paper's findings and limits, for the study overall: Epitopes outside the regions mutated in the B.1.351 and B.1.1.7 variants were reportedly recognized by nearly half of the unique spike-specific TCRs. Participants were mostly white British, with more females than males. The authors suggested clonal diversity may have been underestimated. Conclusions about previously exposed vaccinees are limited, since just a handful of AZD1222 recipients were seropositive for SARS-CoV-2 at baseline. Vaccine-associated CD4 TCRs spanned the whole spike protein, with dominant responses in regions 160-218 and 743-854. The 56-69-year group was small, and its depth increase did not reach significance, likely because of low power. Because no samples from the day 14 peak response were available, repertoires could be characterized only after the peak T cell response. A significant rise in spike-specific TCR breadth and depth was observed after two AZD1222 doses relative to day 0 and relative to MenACWY recipients.

The CDR3 goes from the cysteine to the phenylalanine over 17 residues. Only the CDR3 portion is preserved as DNA: 51 bases, with reading frame beginning at the first base. The germline V gene supplies CDR1 KGHSH and CDR2 LQKENI. Relative to germline, V is missing 0 bases and J is missing 4 bases, with 7 bases of the junction outside any gene match. The CDR3 regions of human TCRbeta chains were analyzed by immunosequencing. The authors' analysis ran thus. Repertoire TCRs were checked for matches against a reference library of SARS-CoV-2-specific TCRs that had been generated using the MIRA antigen-specificity platform. Breadth was defined as the fraction of unique TCRs that were SARS-CoV-2-associated, and depth was defined as the fraction of total T cells that were SARS-CoV-2-associated. Each spike-specific TCR was assigned to its reactive spike region and to a CD4 or CD8 class using the MIRA data. Log10-transformed breadth and depth values were compared by one-way ANOVA with Sidak's multiple comparisons tests. Not all clones reach the TCRdb copy of this immuneACCESS table, which keeps in-frame sequences only. Checked studies attribute under half of the gap to unresolved V genes and leave the rest unexplained. The DNA was the basis for D and trimming; V, J and clone size are from that table. The sample contains about 150,000 clones, roughly nine tenths of them found a single time. The leading ten clones occupy around 1.4% of the sample.

The sample was peripheral blood, taken on day 0 of AZD1222 vaccination. The TCR comes from an adult in good health. Recombination linked TRBV18 to TRBJ1-4; TRBD1 agrees with 8 junctional bases. The CDR3 loop reads CASSPPRNRGDNEKLFF. The base sequence is TGTGCCAGCTCACCACCCCGGAACAGGGGGGATAATGAAAAACTGTTTTTT.